A selection of T cell receptor beta chains follows, all from one sample in a study of blood T cell repertoires in COVID-19. Sequencing used immunoSEQ multiplex PCR; TCRdb keeps in-frame clones, though not all of them. The sample consists of roughly 260,000 clones, around nine tenths of them appearing once. The sample comprised peripheral blood. These receptors all stem from a man aged 35 to 55 who had recovered from COVID-19. The CDR3 runs from the conserved cysteine through the conserved F or W. D genes are given only for firm matches. The size entry is marked missing in some rows and otherwise reads once, few, many or a size class.

v_call: TRBV14; clone_size: .; d_call: .; j_call: TRBJ1-4; cdr3_nt: TGTGCCAGCAGCCAAGTCCGGGGGGACGAAAAACTGTTTTTT; cdr3_aa: CASSQVRGDEKLFF
v_call: TRBV10-3; clone_size: .; d_call: .; j_call: TRBJ2-1; cdr3_nt: TGTGCCATCACCGAACGGGGTGAGCAGTTCTTC; cdr3_aa: CAITERGEQFF
v_call: TRBV28; clone_size: .; d_call: .; j_call: TRBJ2-7; cdr3_nt: TGTGCCAGCAGTTCAGTGGCGGAGACCTACGAGCAGTACTTC; cdr3_aa: CASSSVAETYEQYF
v_call: TRBV11-2; clone_size: .; d_call: .; j_call: TRBJ2-5; cdr3_nt: TGTGCCAGCAGCTTAGATCGGGGGAGAAGACAGACCCAGTACTTC; cdr3_aa: CASSLDRGRRQTQYF
v_call: TRBV3-1/TRBV3-2; clone_size: .; d_call: TRBD2; j_call: TRBJ2-7; cdr3_nt: TGTGCCAGCAGCCCCGGGACTAGCGGGGGGGAGGGGGGCGTCGAGCAGTACTTC; cdr3_aa: CASSPGTSGGEGGVEQYF
v_call: TRBV19; clone_size: .; d_call: TRBD1; j_call: TRBJ1-2; cdr3_nt: TGTGCCAGTACCCCAGGGGGACGCTCAACGGGTGGCTACACCTTC; cdr3_aa: CASTPGGRSTGGYTF
v_call: TRBV19; clone_size: .; d_call: TRBD1; j_call: TRBJ1-1; cdr3_nt: TGTGCCAGTAGTATCCGGACAGGGTATAGCACTGAAGCTTTCTTT; cdr3_aa: CASSIRTGYSTEAFF
v_call: TRBV7-2; clone_size: .; d_call: TRBD2; j_call: TRBJ2-1; cdr3_nt: TGTGCCAGCAGCTCGAGGACTAGCGGGGTCTACAATGAGCAGTTCTTC; cdr3_aa: CASSSRTSGVYNEQFF
v_call: TRBV27; clone_size: .; d_call: .; j_call: TRBJ1-2; cdr3_nt: TGTGCCAGCAGTTTTCGACAGGCAGCTAACTATGGCTACACCTTC; cdr3_aa: CASSFRQAANYGYTF
v_call: TRBV12-5; clone_size: .; d_call: TRBD1; j_call: TRBJ1-1; cdr3_nt: TGTGCTAGTGGTCCGTGGACAGGGGGCATCTTT; cdr3_aa: CASGPWTGGIF
v_call: TRBV27; clone_size: .; d_call: .; j_call: TRBJ2-5; cdr3_nt: TGTGCCAGCAGTTCTTTGGGCCCCCAAGAGACCCAGTACTTC; cdr3_aa: CASSSLGPQETQYF
v_call: TRBV7-6; clone_size: .; d_call: TRBD2; j_call: TRBJ2-7; cdr3_nt: TGTGCCAGCAGTACGGGACTAGCGGGATTCTACGAGCAGTACTTC; cdr3_aa: CASSTGLAGFYEQYF
v_call: TRBV9; clone_size: .; d_call: TRBD1; j_call: TRBJ2-1; cdr3_nt: TGTGCCAGCAGCGTCGACAGGGGGGTCCACAATGAGCAGTTCTTC; cdr3_aa: CASSVDRGVHNEQFF
v_call: TRBV2; clone_size: .; d_call: .; j_call: TRBJ2-7; cdr3_nt: TGTGCCAGCAGTTTGACACGGCGCGAGCAGTACTTC; cdr3_aa: CASSLTRREQYF
v_call: TRBV5-4; clone_size: .; d_call: TRBD2; j_call: TRBJ2-3; cdr3_nt: TGTGCCAGCAGCCCGGGACTAGGAGACGATACGCAGTATTTT; cdr3_aa: CASSPGLGDDTQYF
v_call: TRBV5-4; clone_size: .; d_call: TRBD2; j_call: TRBJ2-1; cdr3_nt: TGTGCCAGCAGCACCGGGGGGAGCCGGCACAATGAGCAGTTCTTC; cdr3_aa: CASSTGGSRHNEQFF
v_call: TRBV21-1; clone_size: .; d_call: .; j_call: TRBJ2-7; cdr3_nt: TGTGCCAGCAGCAAAGAGGCAGCGGGAGTATACGAGCAGTACTTC; cdr3_aa: CASSKEAAGVYEQYF
v_call: TRBV28; clone_size: .; d_call: TRBD1; j_call: TRBJ1-2; cdr3_nt: TGTGCCAGCAGAAAACAGGGGGTCTATGGCTACACCTTC; cdr3_aa: CASRKQGVYGYTF
v_call: TRBV5-1; clone_size: .; d_call: .; j_call: TRBJ2-1; cdr3_nt: TGCGCCAGCAGGCCGACATACAATGAGCAGTTCTTC; cdr3_aa: CASRPTYNEQFF
v_call: TRBV4-3; clone_size: .; d_call: .; j_call: TRBJ2-1; cdr3_nt: TGCGCCAGCAGCCCCCAGAGGCAGTACAATGAGCAGTTCTTC; cdr3_aa: CASSPQRQYNEQFF
v_call: TRBV5-1; clone_size: .; d_call: TRBD1; j_call: TRBJ2-7; cdr3_nt: TGCGCCAGCAGCTTGGGGCCCGGACAGGGGGGTACCTACGAGCAGTACTTC; cdr3_aa: CASSLGPGQGGTYEQYF
v_call: TRBV2; clone_size: .; d_call: TRBD2; j_call: TRBJ2-3; cdr3_nt: TGTGCCAGCAAGCGGGAGGTCACAGATACGCAGTATTTT; cdr3_aa: CASKREVTDTQYF
v_call: TRBV7-9; clone_size: .; d_call: .; j_call: TRBJ1-2; cdr3_nt: TGTGCCAGCAGCCAACAGGGAAATGGCTACACCTTC; cdr3_aa: CASSQQGNGYTF
v_call: TRBV7-2; clone_size: .; d_call: TRBD1; j_call: TRBJ1-3; cdr3_nt: TGTGCCAGCAGCGCCATTCCACAGGGGACTGGAAACACCATATATTTT; cdr3_aa: CASSAIPQGTGNTIYF
v_call: TRBV14; clone_size: .; d_call: .; j_call: TRBJ1-6; cdr3_nt: TGTGCCAGCAGCCAGCAGGGAATCCTGTCACCCCTCCACTTT; cdr3_aa: CASSQQGILSPLHF
v_call: TRBV10-3; clone_size: .; d_call: .; j_call: TRBJ1-5; cdr3_nt: TGTGCCATCAGAGAACAGGGTGGAAATCAGCCCCAGCATTTT; cdr3_aa: CAIREQGGNQPQHF
v_call: TRBV6-5; clone_size: .; d_call: TRBD1; j_call: TRBJ2-3; cdr3_nt: TGTGCCAGCAGTTTAGGACAGGGGGCAGATACGCAGTATTTT; cdr3_aa: CASSLGQGADTQYF
v_call: TRBV14; clone_size: .; d_call: .; j_call: TRBJ1-2; cdr3_nt: TGTGCCAGCAGCCAGTCTGGGGACCCGGGAGCGGGCTATGGCTACACCTTC; cdr3_aa: CASSQSGDPGAGYGYTF
v_call: TRBV19; clone_size: .; d_call: TRBD1; j_call: TRBJ2-7; cdr3_nt: TGTGCCAGTAGTATTGGGACAGGGTTCGACGAGCAGTACTTC; cdr3_aa: CASSIGTGFDEQYF
v_call: TRBV7-9; clone_size: once; d_call: .; j_call: TRBJ2-1; cdr3_nt: TGTGCCAGCAGGTCACCGGAACGGGGGGCAAGCTCCTACAATGAGCAGTTCTTC; cdr3_aa: CASRSPERGASSYNEQFF
v_call: TRBV24-1; clone_size: .; d_call: .; j_call: TRBJ2-7; cdr3_nt: TGTGCCACTTACGCGCAGGGCCCAGGGAACGAGCAGTACTTC; cdr3_aa: CATYAQGPGNEQYF
v_call: TRBV15; clone_size: .; d_call: .; j_call: TRBJ1-1; cdr3_nt: TGTGCCACCAGCAGAGATGCGGTCGGATACACTGAAGCTTTCTTT; cdr3_aa: CATSRDAVGYTEAFF
v_call: TRBV2; clone_size: .; d_call: .; j_call: TRBJ1-1; cdr3_nt: TGTGCCAGCAGTGTTGCCGGGTGGATGAACACTGAAGCTTTCTTT; cdr3_aa: CASSVAGWMNTEAFF
v_call: TRBV27; clone_size: .; d_call: TRBD2; j_call: TRBJ2-3; cdr3_nt: TGTGCCAGCAGCGGGACTAGCGGGGGGGGCAGAGATACGCAGTATTTT; cdr3_aa: CASSGTSGGGRDTQYF
v_call: TRBV11-2; clone_size: .; d_call: .; j_call: TRBJ1-6; cdr3_nt: TGTGCCAGCAGCTTGGGTACGGGGGGCTCACCCCTCCACTTT; cdr3_aa: CASSLGTGGSPLHF
v_call: TRBV19; clone_size: once; d_call: .; j_call: TRBJ1-1; cdr3_nt: TGTGCCAGTAGGCGGGTGGAAGGCACTGAAGCTTTCTTT; cdr3_aa: CASRRVEGTEAFF
v_call: TRBV5-1; clone_size: .; d_call: .; j_call: TRBJ2-7; cdr3_nt: TGCGCCAGCAGCTTGTCTGGGGGCACTGCCTACGAGCAGTACTTC; cdr3_aa: CASSLSGGTAYEQYF
v_call: TRBV5-4; clone_size: .; d_call: TRBD1; j_call: TRBJ2-1; cdr3_nt: TGTGCCAGCAGCCCCGGGACAGGGGATGAGCAGTTCTTC; cdr3_aa: CASSPGTGDEQFF
v_call: TRBV12-5; clone_size: .; d_call: .; j_call: TRBJ2-7; cdr3_nt: TGTGCTAGTGGTTTGGGAAGGACTCCCGCCGAGCAGTACTTC; cdr3_aa: CASGLGRTPAEQYF
v_call: TRBV11-2; clone_size: .; d_call: .; j_call: TRBJ2-5; cdr3_nt: TGTGCCAGCAGCGTCTTAGCGACCCAAAAAGAGACCCAGTACTTC; cdr3_aa: CASSVLATQKETQYF
v_call: TRBV7-2; clone_size: .; d_call: .; j_call: TRBJ2-1; cdr3_nt: TGTGCCAGCAGCTTGGCCAGGCCCTTCGCGGGATGGGGAAATGAGCAGTTCTTC; cdr3_aa: CASSLARPFAGWGNEQFF
v_call: TRBV6-2/TRBV6-3; clone_size: .; d_call: .; j_call: TRBJ2-7; cdr3_nt: TGTGCCAGCAGTTCGACAGGTCGCTATCCCGAGCAGTACTTC; cdr3_aa: CASSSTGRYPEQYF
v_call: TRBV29-1; clone_size: .; d_call: .; j_call: TRBJ1-1; cdr3_nt: TGCAGCGTTGTGCCAGGTAACACTGAAGCTTTCTTT; cdr3_aa: CSVVPGNTEAFF
v_call: TRBV6-2/TRBV6-3; clone_size: .; d_call: TRBD1; j_call: TRBJ2-7; cdr3_nt: TGTGCCAGCAGTTCTCCCCGGGACAGGGGTGCCTACGAGCAGTACTTC; cdr3_aa: CASSSPRDRGAYEQYF
v_call: TRBV5-1; clone_size: once; d_call: .; j_call: TRBJ1-2; cdr3_nt: TGCGCCAGCAGTGGATGGGGACTATCCCCCTATGGCTACACCTTC; cdr3_aa: CASSGWGLSPYGYTF
v_call: TRBV7-6; clone_size: .; d_call: .; j_call: TRBJ2-7; cdr3_nt: TGTGCCAGCAGCTTAGGGGTAGGGAGCTACGAGCAGTACTTC; cdr3_aa: CASSLGVGSYEQYF
v_call: TRBV12-3/TRBV12-4; clone_size: .; d_call: .; j_call: TRBJ1-1; cdr3_nt: TGTGCCAGCAGCGCCCTCGGGGGAGCTTTCTTT; cdr3_aa: CASSALGGAFF
v_call: TRBV10-3; clone_size: .; d_call: TRBD1; j_call: TRBJ1-1; cdr3_nt: TGTGCCGCCCATACAGGGGACACTGAAGCTTTCTTT; cdr3_aa: CAAHTGDTEAFF
v_call: TRBV6-1; clone_size: .; d_call: TRBD1; j_call: TRBJ2-7; cdr3_nt: TGTGCCAGCAGTGAAGCGGGACAGAACCATCCCTACGAGCAGTACTTC; cdr3_aa: CASSEAGQNHPYEQYF
v_call: TRBV7-9; clone_size: .; d_call: TRBD1; j_call: TRBJ2-7; cdr3_nt: TGTGCCAGCAGTTTCGCGACAGGGAGACAACACGAGCAGTACTTC; cdr3_aa: CASSFATGRQHEQYF
v_call: TRBV10-3; clone_size: few; d_call: TRBD1; j_call: TRBJ1-4; cdr3_nt: TGTGCCATCAGCAACTCGGACAGGTTTGGGACTAATGAAAAACTGTTTTTT; cdr3_aa: CAISNSDRFGTNEKLFF
v_call: TRBV30; clone_size: once; d_call: TRBD1; j_call: TRBJ1-5; cdr3_nt: TGTGCCTGGAGTGTACAAGGGACAGGGTGGCTTCAGCCCCAGCATTTT; cdr3_aa: CAWSVQGTGWLQPQHF
v_call: TRBV6-2/TRBV6-3; clone_size: .; d_call: TRBD1; j_call: TRBJ1-2; cdr3_nt: TGTGCCAGCAGTTACCCCGGGACAGGGGGACATGGCTACACCTTC; cdr3_aa: CASSYPGTGGHGYTF
v_call: TRBV18; clone_size: .; d_call: TRBD2; j_call: TRBJ2-7; cdr3_nt: TGTGCCAGCTCACCACCGGGACTAGCGGTCTCCTACGAGCAGTACTTC; cdr3_aa: CASSPPGLAVSYEQYF
v_call: TRBV5-1; clone_size: .; d_call: .; j_call: TRBJ2-3; cdr3_nt: TGCGCCAGCAGCCGGGACTTCTCCACAGATACGCAGTATTTT; cdr3_aa: CASSRDFSTDTQYF